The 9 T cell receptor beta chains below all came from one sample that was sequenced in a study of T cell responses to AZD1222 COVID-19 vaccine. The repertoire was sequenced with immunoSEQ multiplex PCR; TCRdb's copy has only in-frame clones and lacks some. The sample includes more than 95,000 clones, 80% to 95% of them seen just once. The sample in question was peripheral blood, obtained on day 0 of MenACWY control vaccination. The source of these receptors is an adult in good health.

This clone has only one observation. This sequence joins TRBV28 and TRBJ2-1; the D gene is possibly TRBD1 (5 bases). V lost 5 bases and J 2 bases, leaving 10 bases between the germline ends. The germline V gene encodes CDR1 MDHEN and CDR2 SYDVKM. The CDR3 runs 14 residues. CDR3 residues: CASSLEGAYNEQFF. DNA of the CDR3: TGTGCCAGCAGTCTGGAAGGGGCCTACAATGAGCAGTTCTTC.

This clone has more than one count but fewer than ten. CDR3 in DNA: TGTGCCAGCTCACCACAGGAGGTAAACGGTGTCGAAAGGGAGACCCAGTACTTC. Translated, it gives CASSPQEVNGVERETQYF. J is TRBJ2-5 and V is TRBV18; D perhaps matches TRBD2 (5 bases). The CDR3 totals 18 residues. V lost 1 base to trimming and J lost 5 bases, with 23 bases between them. Germline loops: CDR1 KGHSH, CDR2 LQKENI.

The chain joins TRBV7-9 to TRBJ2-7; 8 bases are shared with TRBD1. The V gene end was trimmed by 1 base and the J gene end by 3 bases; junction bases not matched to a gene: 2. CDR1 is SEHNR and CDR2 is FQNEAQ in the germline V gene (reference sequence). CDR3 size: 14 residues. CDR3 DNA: TGTGCCAGCAGCTTAGGACAGGGGCTCTACGAGCAGTACGTC. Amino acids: CASSLGQGLYEQYV.

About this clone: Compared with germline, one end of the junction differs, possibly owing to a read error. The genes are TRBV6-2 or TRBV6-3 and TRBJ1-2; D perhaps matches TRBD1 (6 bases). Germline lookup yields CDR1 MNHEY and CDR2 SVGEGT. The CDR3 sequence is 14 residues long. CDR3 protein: CASSLAVVQGHIIF. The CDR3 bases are TGTGCCAGCAGCCTCGCCGTCGTACAGGGCCACATCATCTTC.

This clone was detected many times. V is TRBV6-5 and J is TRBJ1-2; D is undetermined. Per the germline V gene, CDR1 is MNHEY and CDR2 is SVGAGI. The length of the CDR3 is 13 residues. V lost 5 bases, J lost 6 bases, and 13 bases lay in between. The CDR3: CASSRPTGDGYTF. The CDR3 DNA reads TGTGCCAGCAGTCGACCCACCGGGGATGGCTACACCTTC.

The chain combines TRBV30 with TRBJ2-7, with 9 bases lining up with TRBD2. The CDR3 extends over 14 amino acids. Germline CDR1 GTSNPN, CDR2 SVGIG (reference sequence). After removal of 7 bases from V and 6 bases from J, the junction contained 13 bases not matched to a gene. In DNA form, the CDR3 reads TGTGCCTCTCAAGACTTAGCGGGAGTGTCCGAGCAGTACTTC. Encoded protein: CASQDLAGVSEQYF.

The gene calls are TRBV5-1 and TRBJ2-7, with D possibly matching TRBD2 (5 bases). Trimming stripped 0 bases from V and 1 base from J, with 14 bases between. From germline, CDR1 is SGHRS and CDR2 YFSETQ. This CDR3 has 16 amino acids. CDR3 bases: TGCGCCAGCAGCTTGGCCGTCGGGGTTTCATCCTACGAGCAGTACTTC. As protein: CASSLAVGVSSYEQYF.

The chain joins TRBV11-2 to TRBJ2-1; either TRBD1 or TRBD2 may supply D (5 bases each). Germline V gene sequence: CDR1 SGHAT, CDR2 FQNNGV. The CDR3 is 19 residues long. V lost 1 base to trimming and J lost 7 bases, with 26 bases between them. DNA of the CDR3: TGTGCCAGCAGCTTAGGGTGGGTTCTGGGACCGCGGACGTCTAATGAGCAGTTCTTC. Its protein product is CASSLGWVLGPRTSNEQFF.

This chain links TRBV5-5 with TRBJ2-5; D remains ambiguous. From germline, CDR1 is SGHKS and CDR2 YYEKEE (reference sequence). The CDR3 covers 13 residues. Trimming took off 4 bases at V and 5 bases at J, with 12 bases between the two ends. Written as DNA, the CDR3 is TGTGCCAGCAGCCCCGGCTTCCACGAGACCCAGTACTTC. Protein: CASSPGFHETQYF.